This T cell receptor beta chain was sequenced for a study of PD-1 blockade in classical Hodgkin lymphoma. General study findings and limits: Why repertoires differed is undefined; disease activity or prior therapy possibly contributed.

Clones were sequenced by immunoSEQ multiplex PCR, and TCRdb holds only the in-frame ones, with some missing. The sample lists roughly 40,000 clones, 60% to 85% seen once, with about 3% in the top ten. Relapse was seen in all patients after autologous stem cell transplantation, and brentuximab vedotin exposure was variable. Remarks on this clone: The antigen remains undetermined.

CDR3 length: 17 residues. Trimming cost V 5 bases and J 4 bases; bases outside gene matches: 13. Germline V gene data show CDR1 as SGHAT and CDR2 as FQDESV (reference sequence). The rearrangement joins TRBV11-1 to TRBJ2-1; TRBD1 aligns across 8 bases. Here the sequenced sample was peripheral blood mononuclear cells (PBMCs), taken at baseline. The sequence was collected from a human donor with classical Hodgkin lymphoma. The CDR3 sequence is CASSHSRTGLYYNEQFF. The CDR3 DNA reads TGTGCCAGCAGCCATTCCAGGACAGGGTTGTATTACAATGAGCAGTTCTTC.